The 17 T cell receptor beta chains in this list originate from one sample, sequenced in a study of vaccination and CD4 T cells after COVID-19. These TCRs' antigens remain unknown. At the Johns Hopkins FTIC core, DNA taken from cultured CD4+ T cells was sequenced by way of the Oncomine TCR Beta short-read assay. Each CDR3 protein is one row after TCRdb ran MiXCR on the PCR reads. This sample has roughly 15,000 distinct CDR3 sequences, with around 50% found just once. Time point meaning: late sampling 161 to 241 days after vaccination in a few convalescent patients. Treatment given: roughly nine-day PBMC culture with coronavirus spike peptide pools or control peptides (ViraFEST assay). Source: CD4+ T cells from blood, cultured in vitro, taken about 7 months after SARS-CoV-2 vaccination. These receptors all come from a human donor who had recovered from COVID-19.

By sample share, this clonotype is medium-sized. The chain recombines TRBV20-1 with TRBJ2-7, with a weak D call TRBD1 (6 bases). V lost 0 bases and J lost 3, with 12 bases in between. CDR1 is DFQATT, CDR2 SNEGSKA, per germline (reference sequence). This CDR3 is 14 amino acids long. CDR3 sequence (DNA): TGCAGTGCTAGAGAGGGGCAGGGGTACTACGAGCAGTACTTC. It yields the protein CSAREGQGYYEQYF.

V usage is TRBV2 and J usage is TRBJ1-6; D is undetermined. This CDR3 comprises 12 residues. Trimming stripped 5 bases from V and 14 bases from J, with 13 bases between. Germline V gene data show CDR1 as SNHLY and CDR2 as FYNNEI. This CDR3 is CASSRTDEALHF. CDR3 in DNA: TGTGCCAGCAGTCGGACGGACGAGGCCCTCCACTTT.

The rearrangement links TRBV20-1 to TRBJ2-5; 7 nucleotides match TRBD2. The V gene's germline CDR1 is DFQATT and CDR2 SNEGSKA (reference sequence). Trimming cost V 6 bases and J 5 bases; bases outside gene matches: 15. This CDR3 has 15 amino acids. CDR3 residues: CSALSPSGIRETQYF. The CDR3 region has the DNA TGCAGTGCGCTGAGCCCTAGCGGTATCCGGGAGACCCAGTACTTC.

V and J are TRBV24-1 and TRBJ2-5; 8 bases line up with TRBD2. V lost 1 base and J lost 5; bases outside the gene matches: 8. The CDR3 runs to 16 residues. Per germline, CDR1 KGHDR and CDR2 SFDVKD. As DNA, the CDR3 is TGTGCCACCAGTGATTTTCACGGCGGGAGGTATGAGACCCAGTACTTC. Translating it yields CATSDFHGGRYETQYF.

The J gene is TRBJ2-7, the V gene TRBV29-1; possibly TRBD2 for D (6 bases). The V end was cut by 3 bases, the J end by 1 base, with 10 bases between. Germline lookup yields CDR1 SQVTM and CDR2 ANQGSEA. The CDR3 totals 13 residues. CDR3 sequence (DNA): TGCAGCGTTGATGGGAGCGGGTCCTACGAGCAGTACTTC. This gives the protein CSVDGSGSYEQYF.

The chain combines TRBV11-3 with TRBJ1-1, with D possibly being TRBD1 (5 bases). V lost 5 bases, J lost 5 bases, and 21 bases lay in between. Germline CDR1 is SGHNT and CDR2 is YENEEA. There are 16 residues in the CDR3. The CDR3 nucleotides are TGTGCCAGCAGCCCCCGGTTTAGTTGGGGGTTAACTGAAGCTTTCTTT. This gives the protein CASSPRFSWGLTEAFF.

The V gene is TRBV20-1, the J gene TRBJ2-1; D gene ambiguous. The V end lost 3 bases, the J end lost 3 bases, and 9 bases lay between the germline ends. CDR3 length: 13 amino acids. Germline lookup yields CDR1 DFQATT and CDR2 SNEGSKA (reference sequence). The DNA of the CDR3 is TGCAGTGCTAGTCCTAGTTTCTACAATGAGCAGTTCTTC. Translated: CSASPSFYNEQFF.

This chain uses TRBV11-3 with TRBJ2-1; the D is unclear. The CDR3 has 14 residues. From germline, CDR1 is SGHNT and CDR2 YENEEA. V was cut by 5 bases and J by 1 base, with 9 bases left in between. CDR3 region: CASSPELSYNEQFF. The CDR3, as DNA: TGTGCCAGCAGCCCAGAGTTGTCCTACAATGAGCAGTTCTTC. The full variable domain, completed using reference TRBV11-3 and TRBJ2-1, is EAGVVQSPRYKIIEKKQPVAFWCNPISGHNTLYWYLQNLGQGPELLIRYENEEAVDDSQLPKDRFSAERLKGVDSTLKIQPAELGDSAVYLCASSPELSYNEQFFGPGTRLTVL.

This chain links TRBV6-1 with TRBJ2-5; TRBD1 agrees at 8 bases. This CDR3 has 14 amino acids. The V gene end was trimmed by 7 bases and the J gene end by 9 bases; junction bases not matched to a gene: 13. Germline-derived CDR1 and CDR2 are MNHNS and SASEGT. The DNA for the CDR3 is TGTGCCAGCACCCCACCTGGACAGGGTCGGGCCCAGTACTTC. It translates to CASTPPGQGRAQYF.

The chain combines TRBV2 with TRBJ2-7, with 9 bases aligning to TRBD1. The germline CDR1 and CDR2 sequences are SNHLY and FYNNEI. V trimming: 6 bases; J trimming: 1 base; junction bases outside the gene matches: 13. CDR3 length: 17 amino acids. Here the CDR3 reads CASRAPGQGTHSYEQYF. DNA for the CDR3: TGTGCCAGCAGGGCCCCGGGACAGGGTACCCATTCCTACGAGCAGTACTTC.

The V call is TRBV7-9, the J call TRBJ2-1; 13 nucleotides line up with TRBD2. V lost 3 bases and J lost 6; bases outside the gene matches: 5. The CDR3 has 16 amino acids. The germline CDR1 and CDR2 sequences are SEHNR and FQNEAQ (reference sequence). The CDR3 sequence is CASSFGTSGEGNEQFF. In DNA form, the CDR3 reads TGTGCCAGCAGCTTTGGGACTAGCGGGGAGGGCAATGAGCAGTTCTTC.

This chain connects TRBV2 to TRBJ2-2, with D possibly TRBD1 on 6 matching bases. Trimming stripped 3 bases from V and 3 bases from J, with 11 bases between. The CDR3 is 15 amino acids. Germline CDR1 SNHLY, CDR2 FYNNEI. CDR3 residues: CASSEQGWDTGELFF. The CDR3 bases are TGTGCCAGCAGTGAGCAGGGGTGGGACACCGGGGAGCTGTTTTTT.

This clonotype was detected a few times. The V call is TRBV11-3, the J call TRBJ1-5; D remains ambiguous. This CDR3 contains 13 residues. V was cut by 3 bases and J by 4 bases, with 7 bases left in between. The germline CDR1 and CDR2 sequences are SGHNT and YENEEA. CDR3 bases: TGTGCCAGCAGCTTGGCGGGTAATCAGCCCCAGCATTTT. Protein product: CASSLAGNQPQHF.

The rearrangement links TRBV7-8 to TRBJ2-7; 10 bases line up with TRBD2. This CDR3 comprises 13 residues. The germline V gene has CDR1 SGHVS and CDR2 FQNEAQ. The V and J ends lost 5 bases and 7 bases, in that order; junction bases with no gene match: 5. The CDR3 DNA reads TGTGCCAGCAGCCCAAGCGGGGGGGTGGAGCAGTACTTC. It translates to CASSPSGGVEQYF.

The chain carries TRBV6-5 and TRBJ2-5; weak D call: TRBD2 (6 bases). The germline V gene has CDR1 MNHEY and CDR2 SVGAGI. The CDR3 runs 13 residues. V dropped 2 bases and J dropped 4 bases, with 8 bases sitting between them. CDR3 DNA sequence: TGTGCCAGCAGTTACGCGGGGTTAGAGACCCAGTACTTC. It specifies CASSYAGLETQYF.

The V and J genes are TRBV7-2 and TRBJ1-3; D is undetermined. The CDR3 loop spans 14 amino acids. CDR1 is SGHTA and CDR2 is FQGNSA in the germline V gene. V was shortened by 1 base and J by 3 bases, with 7 bases between the two germline ends. The CDR3 DNA reads as TGTGCCAGCAGCTTAGGCGGGGATGGAAACACCATATATTTT. Translation: CASSLGGDGNTIYF. Together with reference TRBV7-2 and TRBJ1-3, the CDR3 gives the full variable domain: GAGVSQSPSNKVTEKGKDVELRCDPISGHTALYWYRQSLGQGLEFLIYFQGNSAPDKSGLPSDRFSAERTGGSVSTLTIQRTQQEDSAVYLCASSLGGDGNTIYFGEGSWLTVV.

This sequence joins TRBV20-1 and TRBJ1-5; weak D call: TRBD1 (5 bases). V was cut by 3 bases and J by 4 bases, with 10 bases left in between. CDR3 length: 13 amino acids. Germline loops: CDR1 DFQATT, CDR2 SNEGSKA (reference sequence). The CDR3 nucleotides are TGCAGTGCTAGTGAGGGGACGAATCAGCCCCAGCATTTT. The encoded protein is CSASEGTNQPQHF.